This T cell receptor (beta chain) originates from a study of T-cell reconstitution after alpha-beta-depleted transplantation in children. The TCRbeta library incorporated unique molecular identifiers. Using its own MiXCR run on the PCR reads, TCRdb lists one record per CDR3 protein. Of roughly 500,000 distinct CDR3 sequences listed, about 33% are singletons. This clonotype was seen more than once but under ten times. The germline gene is not matched at one end of the junction; a read error may be the cause. CDR1 is SGHTA and CDR2 is FQGNSA in the germline V gene. The CDR3 is 12 residues long. The source was PBMCs from the stem cell graft donor, collected from the stem cell graft. This chain joins TRBV7-2 and TRBJ2-1; the D gene is possibly TRBD2 (5 bases). This clonotype was obtained from a human donor who donated a stem cell graft to a child with aplastic anemia. CDR3 region: CASSLRAGLREF. The CDR3, as DNA: TGTGCCAGCAGCTTAAGGGCCGGACTGAGGGAGTTC. The full variable domain, its missing parts supplied by reference TRBV7-2 and TRBJ2-1, is GAGVSQSPSNKVTEKGKDVELRCDPISGHTALYWYRQSLGQGLEFLIYFQGNSAPDKSGLPSDRFSAERTGGSVSTLTIQRTQQEDSAVYLCASSLRAGLREFGPGTRLTVL.